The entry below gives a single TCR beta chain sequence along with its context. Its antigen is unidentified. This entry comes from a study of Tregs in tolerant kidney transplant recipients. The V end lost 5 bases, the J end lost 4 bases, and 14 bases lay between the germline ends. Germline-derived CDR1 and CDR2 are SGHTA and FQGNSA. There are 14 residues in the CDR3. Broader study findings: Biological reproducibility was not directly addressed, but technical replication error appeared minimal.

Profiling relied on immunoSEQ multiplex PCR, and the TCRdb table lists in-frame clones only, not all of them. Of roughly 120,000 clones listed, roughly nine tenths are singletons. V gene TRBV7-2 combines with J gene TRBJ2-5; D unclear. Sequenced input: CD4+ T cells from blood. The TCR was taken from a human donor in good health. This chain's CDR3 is CASSHGGSRETQYF. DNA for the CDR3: TGTGCCAGCAGCCATGGCGGTAGTCGAGAGACCCAGTACTTC.